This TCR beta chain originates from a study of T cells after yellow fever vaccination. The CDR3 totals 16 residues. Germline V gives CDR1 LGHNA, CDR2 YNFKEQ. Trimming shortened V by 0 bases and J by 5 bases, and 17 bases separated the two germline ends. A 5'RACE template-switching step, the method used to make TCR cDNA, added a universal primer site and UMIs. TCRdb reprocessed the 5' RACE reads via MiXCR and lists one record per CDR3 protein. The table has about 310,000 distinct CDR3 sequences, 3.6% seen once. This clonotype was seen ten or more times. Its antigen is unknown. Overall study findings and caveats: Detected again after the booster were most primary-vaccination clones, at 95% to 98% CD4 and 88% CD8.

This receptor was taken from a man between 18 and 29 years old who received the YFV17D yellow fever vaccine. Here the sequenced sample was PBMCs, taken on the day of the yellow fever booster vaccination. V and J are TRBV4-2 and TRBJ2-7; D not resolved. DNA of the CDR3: TGTGCCAGCAGCCAAGAACGCCTTGCCTCGTTCCACGAGCAGTACTTC. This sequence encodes CASSQERLASFHEQYF.